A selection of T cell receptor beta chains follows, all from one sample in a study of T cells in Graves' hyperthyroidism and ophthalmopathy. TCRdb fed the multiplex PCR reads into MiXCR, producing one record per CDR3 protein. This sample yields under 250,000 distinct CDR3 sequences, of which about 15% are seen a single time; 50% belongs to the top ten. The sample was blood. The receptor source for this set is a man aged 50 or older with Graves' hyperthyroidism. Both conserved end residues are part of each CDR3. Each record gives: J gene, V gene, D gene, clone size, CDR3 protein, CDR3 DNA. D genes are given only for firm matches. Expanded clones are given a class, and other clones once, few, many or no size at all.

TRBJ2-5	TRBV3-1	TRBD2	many	CASSQVAGQETQYF	TGTGCCAGCAGCCAAGTAGCGGGACAAGAGACCCAGTACTTC
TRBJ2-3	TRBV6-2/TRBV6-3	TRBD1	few	CASSYLGTGGTTQYF	TGTGCCAGCAGTTACTTGGGGACAGGGGGAACTACGCAGTATTTT
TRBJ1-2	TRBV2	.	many	CASSRDINYGYTF	TGTGCCAGCAGTAGAGACATAAACTATGGCTACACCTTC
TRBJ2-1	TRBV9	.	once	CASSVRDGNEQFF	TGTGCCAGCAGCGTCAGGGACGGCAATGAGCAGTTCTTC
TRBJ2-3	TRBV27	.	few	CASSYSRQVLADTQYF	TGTGCCAGCAGCTACTCTCGACAGGTTCTTGCAGATACGCAGTATTTT
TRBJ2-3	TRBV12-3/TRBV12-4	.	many	CASSLGPGADTQYF	TGTGCCAGCAGTTTAGGACCAGGAGCAGATACGCAGTATTTT
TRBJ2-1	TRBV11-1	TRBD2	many	CASSGLAGGTYNEQFF	TGTGCCAGCAGCGGACTAGCGGGAGGTACCTACAATGAGCAGTTCTTC
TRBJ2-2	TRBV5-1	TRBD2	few	CASSSIFRGRSAHRELFF	TGCGCCAGCAGCTCCATTTTTCGCGGGAGGTCGGCCCACAGGGAGCTGTTTTTT
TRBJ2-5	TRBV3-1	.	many	CASSQVLGDGTQYF	TGTGCCAGCAGCCAAGTTTTAGGGGATGGGACCCAGTACTTC
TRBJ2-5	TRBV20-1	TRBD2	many	CSATLSGRQTQYF	TGCAGTGCCACCCTTAGCGGGAGACAGACCCAGTACTTC
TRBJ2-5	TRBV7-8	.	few	CASSLYLQGRETQYF	TGTGCCAGCAGCCTCTATCTACAGGGGAGGGAGACCCAGTACTTC
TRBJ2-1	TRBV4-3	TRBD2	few	CASSQAGSSGRNEQFF	TGCGCCAGCAGCCAAGCGGGGTCTAGCGGGAGAAATGAGCAGTTCTTC
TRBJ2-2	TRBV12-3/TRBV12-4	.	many	CASSPRLPRSATGELFF	TGTGCCAGCAGTCCCAGGCTACCGAGAAGCGCCACCGGGGAGCTGTTTTTT
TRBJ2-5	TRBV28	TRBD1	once	CASSFDGTGGRETQYF	TGTGCCAGCAGTTTTGATGGGACAGGGGGTAGGGAGACCCAGTACTTC
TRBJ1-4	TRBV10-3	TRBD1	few	CAIREGQTTNEKLFF	TGTGCCATCAGAGAGGGACAGACAACTAATGAAAAACTGTTTTTT
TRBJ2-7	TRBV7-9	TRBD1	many	CASSVRDRGYHEQYF	TGTGCCAGCAGCGTCCGGGACAGGGGTTATCACGAGCAGTACTTC
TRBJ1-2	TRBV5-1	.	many	CASSLVAGDHGYTF	TGCGCCAGCAGCTTGGTCGCCGGGGACCATGGCTACACCTTC
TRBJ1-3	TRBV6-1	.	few	CASLHGGLIRNTIYF	TGTGCCAGCCTCCATGGAGGGCTGATTAGAAACACCATATATTTT
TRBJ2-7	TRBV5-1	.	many	CASKAEASWAYEQYF	TGCGCCAGCAAGGCGGAAGCCTCATGGGCCTACGAGCAGTACTTC
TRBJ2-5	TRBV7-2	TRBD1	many	CASSPKDRWETQYF	TGTGCCAGCAGCCCAAAGGACAGGTGGGAGACCCAGTACTTC
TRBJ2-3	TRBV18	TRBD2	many	CASSEAGENTDTQYF	TGTGCCAGCTCCGAAGCGGGAGAGAACACAGATACGCAGTATTTT
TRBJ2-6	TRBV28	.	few	CASSDRSGANVLTF	TGTGCCAGCAGTGACAGATCCGGGGCCAACGTCCTGACTTTC
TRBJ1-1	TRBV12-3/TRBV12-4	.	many	CASRPGALNTEAFF	TGTGCCAGCAGACCAGGGGCCTTGAACACTGAAGCTTTCTTT
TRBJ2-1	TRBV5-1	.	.	CASSFLRTVNNEQFF	TGCGCCAGCAGCTTCCTTCGGACAGTAAACAATGAGCAGTTCTTC
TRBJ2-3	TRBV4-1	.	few	CASSQVFVRDTQYF	TGCGCCAGCAGCCAAGTATTCGTCCGGGATACGCAGTATTTT
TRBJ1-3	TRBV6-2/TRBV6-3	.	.	CASSYSSRSSGNTIYF	TGTGCCAGCAGTTACTCGTCCAGGAGCTCTGGAAACACCATATATTTT
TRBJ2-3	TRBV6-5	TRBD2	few	CASSYGLAGITDTQYF	TGTGCCAGCAGTTACGGGCTAGCGGGAATCACAGATACGCAGTATTTT
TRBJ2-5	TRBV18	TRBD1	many	CASSPRDRVETQYF	TGTGCCAGCTCACCCCGCGACAGGGTGGAGACCCAGTACTTC
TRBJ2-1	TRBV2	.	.	CASSFQDNEQFF	TGTGCCAGCAGTTTCCAGGACAATGAGCAGTTCTTC
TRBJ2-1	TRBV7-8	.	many	CASSLAGAKEQFF	TGTGCCAGCAGCTTAGCGGGGGCAAAGGAGCAGTTCTTC
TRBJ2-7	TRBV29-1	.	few	CSAVGVKIYEQYF	TGCAGCGCCGTAGGAGTGAAGATCTACGAGCAGTACTTC
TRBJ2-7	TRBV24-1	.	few	CATSGQGLSYEQYF	TGTGCCACCAGTGGACAGGGACTCTCCTACGAGCAGTACTTC
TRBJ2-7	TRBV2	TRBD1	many	CASRDRHGTADPYEQYF	TGTGCCAGCAGAGATCGACATGGGACAGCGGACCCCTACGAGCAGTACTTC
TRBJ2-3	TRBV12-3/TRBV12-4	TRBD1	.	CASSFGTGGDTQYF	TGTGCCAGCAGTTTTGGGACAGGGGGGGATACGCAGTATTTT
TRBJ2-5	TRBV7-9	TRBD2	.	CASSLGLAGAGETQYF	TGTGCCAGCAGCTTAGGACTAGCGGGAGCGGGGGAGACCCAGTACTTC
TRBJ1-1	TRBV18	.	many	CASSPLAEMNTEAFF	TGTGCCAGCTCACCACTGGCAGAGATGAACACTGAAGCTTTCTTT
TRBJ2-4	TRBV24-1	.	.	CATSDPLQGRGDIQYF	TGTGCCACCAGTGATCCCCTACAGGGTCGGGGTGACATTCAGTACTTC
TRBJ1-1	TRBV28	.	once	CASSLGGGGGQLKAFF	TGTGCCAGCAGTTTAGGGGGGGGGGGCGGGCAGCTCAAAGCTTTCTTT
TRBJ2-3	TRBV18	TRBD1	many	CASSPWDSSTDTQYF	TGTGCCAGCTCACCGTGGGACAGTAGCACAGATACGCAGTATTTT
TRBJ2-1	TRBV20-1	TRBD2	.	CSARDQIGTSSYNEQFF	TGCAGTGCTAGAGATCAAATCGGGACTAGCTCCTACAATGAGCAGTTCTTC
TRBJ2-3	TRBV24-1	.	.	CATSAKTGRARDSDTQYF	TGTGCCACCAGTGCCAAAACCGGCAGGGCGAGGGACTCAGATACGCAGTATTTT
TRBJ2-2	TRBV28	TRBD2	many	CASSLTAGVGTGELFF	TGTGCCAGCAGTTTAACGGCGGGAGTGGGGACCGGGGAGCTGTTTTTT
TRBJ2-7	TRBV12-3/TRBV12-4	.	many	CASATTSYEQYF	TGTGCCAGCGCCACTACTTCTTACGAGCAGTACTTC
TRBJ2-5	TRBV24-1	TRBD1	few	CATSAFSDRGQTETQYF	TGTGCCACCAGTGCATTTTCGGACAGGGGGCAAACAGAGACCCAGTACTTC
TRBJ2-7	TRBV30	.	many	CAGGRGPSAEQYF	TGTGCCGGCGGAAGGGGCCCCTCGGCCGAGCAGTACTTC
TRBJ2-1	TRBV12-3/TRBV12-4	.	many	CASGWGRMAYNEQFF	TGTGCCAGCGGGTGGGGGAGGATGGCCTACAATGAGCAGTTCTTC
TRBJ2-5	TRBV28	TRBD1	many	CASSPVDRDQETQYF	TGTGCCAGCAGCCCCGTAGACAGGGACCAAGAGACCCAGTACTTC
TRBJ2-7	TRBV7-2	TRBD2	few	CASSFTSDGYEQYF	TGTGCCAGCAGCTTCACTAGCGACGGATACGAGCAGTACTTC
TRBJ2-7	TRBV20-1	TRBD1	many	CSALGQMPYEQYF	TGCAGTGCGCTGGGACAGATGCCCTACGAGCAGTACTTC
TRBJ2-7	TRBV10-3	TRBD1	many	CAISVPLTGKRSYEQYF	TGTGCCATCAGTGTCCCATTGACAGGGAAAAGGTCCTACGAGCAGTACTTC
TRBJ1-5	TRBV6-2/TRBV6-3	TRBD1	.	CASARDRDSVLSNQPQHF	TGTGCCAGCGCCCGTGACCGGGACAGCGTATTAAGCAATCAGCCCCAGCATTTT
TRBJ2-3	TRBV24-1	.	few	CATSDPGTDTQYF	TGTGCCACCAGTGATCCTGGAACAGATACGCAGTATTTT
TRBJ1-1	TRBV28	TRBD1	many	CASSLWGQGTNTEAFF	TGTGCCAGCAGTTTATGGGGACAGGGAACGAACACTGAAGCTTTCTTT
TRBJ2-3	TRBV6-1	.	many	CASSFTGIRTDTQYF	TGTGCCAGCAGTTTTACAGGGATTAGGACAGATACGCAGTATTTT
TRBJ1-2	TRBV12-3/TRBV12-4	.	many	CASRNSGTNYGYTF	TGTGCCAGCAGAAATTCCGGGACAAACTATGGCTACACCTTC
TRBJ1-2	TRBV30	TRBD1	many	CAWSVTGTGTYGYTF	TGTGCCTGGAGTGTAACCGGGACAGGGACCTATGGCTACACCTTC
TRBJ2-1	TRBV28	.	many	CASSLFTGVYNEQFF	TGTGCCAGCAGTTTGTTTACGGGCGTCTACAATGAGCAGTTCTTC
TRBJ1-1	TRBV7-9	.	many	CASSLVDTEAFF	TGTGCCAGCAGTTTAGTTGACACTGAAGCTTTCTTT
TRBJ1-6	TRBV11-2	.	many	CASSSHRAGSPLHF	TGTGCCAGCAGCTCACACAGGGCGGGTTCACCCCTCCACTTT
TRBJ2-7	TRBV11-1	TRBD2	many	CASSPGSGRGSSYEQYF	TGTGCCAGCAGCCCAGGTTCCGGGCGGGGGAGCTCCTACGAGCAGTACTTC